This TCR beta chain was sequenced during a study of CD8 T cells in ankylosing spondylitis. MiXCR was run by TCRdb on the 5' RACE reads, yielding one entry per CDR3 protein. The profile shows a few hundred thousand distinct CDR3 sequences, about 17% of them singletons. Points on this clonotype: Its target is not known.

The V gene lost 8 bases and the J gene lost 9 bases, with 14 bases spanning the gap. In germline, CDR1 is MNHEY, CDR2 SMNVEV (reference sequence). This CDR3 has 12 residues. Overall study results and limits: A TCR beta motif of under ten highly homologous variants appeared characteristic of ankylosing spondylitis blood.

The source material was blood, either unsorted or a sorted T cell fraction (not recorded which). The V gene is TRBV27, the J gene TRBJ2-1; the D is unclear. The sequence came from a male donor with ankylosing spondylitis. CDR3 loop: CASGTILGEQFF. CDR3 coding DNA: TGTGCCAGCGGAACCATCCTGGGTGAGCAGTTCTTC.